This TCR beta chain was sequenced during a study of blood T cell repertoires in COVID-19. Across the study: The United States, Italy and Spain were the sources of the acute and convalescent COVID-19 samples.

Assay: immunoSEQ multiplex PCR; the TCRdb copy retains only in-frame clones and omits some. The sample records roughly 220,000 clones, over 75% being singletons. V shed 5 bases and J shed 4 bases, with 17 bases lying between them. This CDR3 spans 15 amino acids. CDR1 is SGHRS and CDR2 is YFSETQ in the germline V gene. The sequenced sample was PBMCs or T cells enriched from blood (not recorded which). This TCR was recovered from a woman younger than 35 in a cohort exposed to, infected with or recovered from COVID-19 (not recorded which). The rearrangement uses TRBV5-1 and TRBJ2-3; D is perhaps TRBD2 (6 bases). The CDR3 reads CASRDERGLADTQYF. The CDR3 DNA sequence: TGCGCCAGCAGGGATGAACGGGGGTTGGCAGATACGCAGTATTTT.